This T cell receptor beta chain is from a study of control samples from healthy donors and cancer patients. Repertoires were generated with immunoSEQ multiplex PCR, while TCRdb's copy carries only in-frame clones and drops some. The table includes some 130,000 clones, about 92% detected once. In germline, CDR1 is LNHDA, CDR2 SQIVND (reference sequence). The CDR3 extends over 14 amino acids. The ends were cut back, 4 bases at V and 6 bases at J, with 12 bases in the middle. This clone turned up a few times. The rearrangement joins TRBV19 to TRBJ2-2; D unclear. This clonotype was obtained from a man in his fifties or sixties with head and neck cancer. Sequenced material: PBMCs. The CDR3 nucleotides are TGTGCCAGTAGTAGCCTGGCAGACCCCGGGGAGCTGTTTTTT. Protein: CASSSLADPGELFF.